The 5 T cell receptor beta chains in this list originate from one sample, sequenced in a study of CD8 T cells in Susac syndrome. Random-hexamer reverse transcription was applied to roughly 0.5 to 1 ug RNA. Using its own MiXCR run on the immunoSEQ multiplex PCR reads, TCRdb lists one record per CDR3 protein. The sample comprises more than 250,000 distinct CDR3 sequences, 92% of which are singletons, and roughly 0.07% rests with the top ten. Input material: CD4+ T cells from PBMCs. These receptors originate from a human donor with multiple sclerosis.

This clonotype appeared a few times. The V and J genes are TRBV7-9 and TRBJ2-3; D is tentatively TRBD1 or TRBD2 (5 bases each). Germline V CDR1 and CDR2: SEHNR, FQNEAQ (reference sequence). Trimming took off 8 bases at V and 2 bases at J, with 17 bases between the two ends. The CDR3 contains 15 residues. For the CDR3, the DNA is TGTGCCAGCGGCGAGGGGCCCGGGGCCACAGATACGCAGTATTTT. Translating it yields CASGEGPGATDTQYF.

This clonotype has more than one count but fewer than ten. The chain links TRBV20-1 to TRBJ1-1, with TRBD1 matching 7 bases. Per germline, CDR1 DFQATT and CDR2 SNEGSKA (reference sequence). V shed 3 bases and J 0 bases; nucleotides not matched to a gene: 7. This CDR3 is built from 15 residues. The CDR3 loop reads CSARTGFEMNTEAFF. The CDR3 DNA reads as TGCAGTGCTAGGACAGGGTTCGAGATGAACACTGAAGCTTTCTTT.

The chain uses TRBV6-4 and TRBJ1-1, with TRBD1 as a possible D gene (5 bases). This CDR3 comprises 14 residues. Trimming removed 6 bases from V and 4 bases from J, with 15 bases in between. Germline loops: CDR1 MRHNA, CDR2 SNTAGT. The CDR3 DNA is TGTGCCAGCAGACAAGACGACGGGGGCACTGAAGCTTTCTTT. Translation gives CASRQDDGGTEAFF.

In this sample, this clonotype turned up once. CDR3: CASGRREGYEQYF. The CDR3 DNA is TGTGCCAGCGGGAGGCGGGAGGGTTACGAGCAGTACTTC. J is TRBJ2-7 and V is TRBV7-2, with TRBD2 identical over 9 bases. Germline CDR1 is SGHTA and CDR2 is FQGNSA. Trimming at V came to 8 bases and at J to 4 bases, leaving 6 bases not matched to a gene. The length of the CDR3 is 13 residues.

V usage is TRBV7-3 and J usage is TRBJ1-1, with D perhaps TRBD1 (6 bases). V lost 5 bases and J lost 3, with 13 bases in between. This CDR3 region has 14 residues. Germline V gene lookup returns CDR1 SGHTA and CDR2 FQGTGA. The CDR3 DNA is TGTGCCAGCAGCCGCACAGGGATAGACACTGAAGCTTTCTTT. Its translation is CASSRTGIDTEAFF.